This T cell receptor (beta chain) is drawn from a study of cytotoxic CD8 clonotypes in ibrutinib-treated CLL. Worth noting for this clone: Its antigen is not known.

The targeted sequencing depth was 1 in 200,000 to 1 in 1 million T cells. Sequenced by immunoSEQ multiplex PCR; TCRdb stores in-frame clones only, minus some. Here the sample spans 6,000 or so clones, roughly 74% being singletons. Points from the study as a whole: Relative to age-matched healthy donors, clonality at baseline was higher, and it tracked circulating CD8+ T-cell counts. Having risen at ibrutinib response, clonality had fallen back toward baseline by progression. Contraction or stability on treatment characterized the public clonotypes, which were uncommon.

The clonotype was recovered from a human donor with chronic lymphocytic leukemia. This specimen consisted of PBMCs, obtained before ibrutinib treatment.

The CDR3 is CASSVAGGARGELFF. DNA for the CDR3: TGTGCCAGCAGCGTAGCAGGGGGCGCAAGGGGGGAGCTGTTTTTT. The chain combines TRBV9 with TRBJ2-2; TRBD1 matches at 8 bases. This CDR3 has 15 residues. Germline loops: CDR1 SGDLS, CDR2 YYNGEE. After removal of 0 bases from V and 8 bases from J, the junction contained 6 bases not matched to a gene.